This T cell receptor beta chain was sequenced during a study of T cell responses to AZD1222 COVID-19 vaccine. Concerning this clone itself: The antigen is undetermined.

Germline V gene data show CDR1 as SGHRS and CDR2 as YFSETQ. The CDR3 has 14 residues. V was cut by 6 bases and J by 1 base, with 10 bases left in between. Study outcomes and limitations: Spike was spanned by vaccine-associated CD4 TCRs, which were dominant at 160-218 and 743-854. White British donors predominated, females outnumbered males, and clonal diversity was possibly underestimated. Just a handful of people given AZD1222 tested seropositive at baseline. Unmutated variant regions are reportedly the target of nearly half of TCRs that are spike-specific.

Repertoires were generated with immunoSEQ multiplex PCR, while TCRdb's copy carries only in-frame clones and drops some. Counted here are about 110,000 clones, 81% occurring once; the ten biggest clones make up 3.5% to 5.5%. The sequence came from an adult in good health. V and J are TRBV5-1 and TRBJ2-2; no reliable D call. This sample comprised peripheral blood, obtained on day 0 of AZD1222 vaccination. The CDR3, as DNA: TGCGCCAGCACTTTGTGGCAGAACACCGGGGAGCTGTTTTTT. Translated, it gives CASTLWQNTGELFF.